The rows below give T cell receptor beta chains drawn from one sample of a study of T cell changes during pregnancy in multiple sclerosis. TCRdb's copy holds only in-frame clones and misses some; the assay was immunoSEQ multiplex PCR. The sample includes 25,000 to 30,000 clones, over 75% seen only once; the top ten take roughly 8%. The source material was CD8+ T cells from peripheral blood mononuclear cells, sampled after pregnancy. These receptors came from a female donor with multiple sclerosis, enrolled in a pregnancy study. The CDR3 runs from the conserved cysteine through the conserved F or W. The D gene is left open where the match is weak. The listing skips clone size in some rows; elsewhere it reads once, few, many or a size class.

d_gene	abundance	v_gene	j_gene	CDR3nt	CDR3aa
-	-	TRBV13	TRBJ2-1	TGTGCCAGCAGCTTACTGGGCGATGAGCAGTTCTTC	CASSLLGDEQFF
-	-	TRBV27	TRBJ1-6	TGTGCCAGCAGTTTAGGGGGCCCCTTCTCACCCCTCCACTTT	CASSLGGPFSPLHF
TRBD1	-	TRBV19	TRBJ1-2	TGTGCCAGTAGTGGGTCCGCAGGGGGCTATGGCTACACCTTC	CASSGSAGGYGYTF
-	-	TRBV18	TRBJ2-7	TGTGCCAGCTCACCCGGGGAGGCCTACGAGCAGTACTTC	CASSPGEAYEQYF
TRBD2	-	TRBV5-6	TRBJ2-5	TGTGCCAGCAGCTTTTCGGGGGGAGGGCAAGAGACCCAGTACTTC	CASSFSGGGQETQYF
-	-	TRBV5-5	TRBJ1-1	TGTGCCAGCAGCTTTCGGACAGTCACCACTGAAGCTTTCTTT	CASSFRTVTTEAFF
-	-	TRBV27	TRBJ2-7	TGTGCCAGCGGGCCCGACTCCTACGAGCAGTACTTC	CASGPDSYEQYF
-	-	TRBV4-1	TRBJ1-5	TGCGCCAGCAGCCTCTCGCAACACGGGAATCAGCCCCAGCATTTT	CASSLSQHGNQPQHF
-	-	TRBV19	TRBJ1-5	TGTGCCAGTAGTATAGTAAAGGGGGTTTCGCGCGGTCAGCCCCAGCATTTT	CASSIVKGVSRGQPQHF
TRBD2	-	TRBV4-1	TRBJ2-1	TGCGCCAGCAGCCCTAGATCAGGCCTAGCGGTGTACAATGAGCAGTTCTTC	CASSPRSGLAVYNEQFF
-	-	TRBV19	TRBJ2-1	TGTGCCAGTAGTCTCGGGAATGAGCAGTTCTTC	CASSLGNEQFF
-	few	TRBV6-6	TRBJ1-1	TGTGCCAGCAGTTACTCGACCGGGGGAGCTTTCTTT	CASSYSTGGAFF
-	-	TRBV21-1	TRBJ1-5	TGTGCCAGCAGCAAACCGAAAGGGCCCGGGACAGGGGTTGTGAATCAGCCCCAGCATTTT	CASSKPKGPGTGVVNQPQHF
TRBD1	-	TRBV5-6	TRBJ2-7	TGTGCCAGCAGCCCAACGGGACAGGGGATGTACGAGCAGTACTTC	CASSPTGQGMYEQYF
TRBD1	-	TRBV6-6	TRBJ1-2	TGTGCCAGCAGTTGGGACCGGGACAGGGGATACTATGGCTACACCTTC	CASSWDRDRGYYGYTF
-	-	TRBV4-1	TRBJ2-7	TGCGCCAGCAGCCAAGGAGACAGTATCTACGAGCAGTACTTC	CASSQGDSIYEQYF
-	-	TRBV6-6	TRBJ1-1	TGTGCCAGCAGTTACTCGGGCGAAGCTTTCTTT	CASSYSGEAFF
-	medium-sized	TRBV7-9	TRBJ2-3	TGTGCCAGCAGCTCAGGGGAGGGAAAAATTGCAGATACGCAGTATTTT	CASSSGEGKIADTQYF
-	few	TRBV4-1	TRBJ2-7	TGCGCCAGCAGTGAGTCCCCGGACAGCTCCTACGAGCAGTACTTC	CASSESPDSSYEQYF
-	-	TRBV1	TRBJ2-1	TGCACCAGCAGCCAAGCCTGCGGAGGGCTAGCCACCCATGAGCAGTTCTTC	CTSSQACGGLATHEQFF
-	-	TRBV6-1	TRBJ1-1	TGTGCCAGCAGTGAAGCGAGGGGGACCTGGAGAGTAATTGGGATGAACACTGAAGCTTTCTTT	CASSEARGTWRVIGMNTEAFF
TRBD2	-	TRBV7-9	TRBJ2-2	TGTGCCAGCAGCTTAGCCCGCGGAGGCGGGGGGACCGGGGAGCTGTTTTTT	CASSLARGGGGTGELFF
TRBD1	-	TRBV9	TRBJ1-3	TGTGCCAGCAGCGTAGAGGGACAGGGGCGGAACACCATATATTTT	CASSVEGQGRNTIYF
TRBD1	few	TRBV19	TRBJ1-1	TGTGCCAGTAGATACGACAGGGATTACATTGAAGCTTTCTTT	CASRYDRDYIEAFF
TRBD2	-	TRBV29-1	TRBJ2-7	TGCAGCGCTATGGGGGGGACTAGCGGGGGCTACGAGCAGTACTTC	CSAMGGTSGGYEQYF
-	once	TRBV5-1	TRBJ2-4	TGCGCCAGCAGCTGGACGGGAGTATCCGTCAAAAACATTCAGTACTTC	CASSWTGVSVKNIQYF
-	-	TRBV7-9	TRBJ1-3	TGTGCCAGTCTCCCCGGGGTTCCCGGAAACACCATATATTTT	CASLPGVPGNTIYF
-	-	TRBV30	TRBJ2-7	TGTGCCTGGAGTGTAACAGGATACGAGCAGTACTTC	CAWSVTGYEQYF
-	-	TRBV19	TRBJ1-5	TGTGCCAGTAGTATAGATCTTGGGGGAGGCGGCCAGCCCCAGCATTTT	CASSIDLGGGGQPQHF